This T cell receptor beta chain was sequenced during a study of shared clonotypes between healthy human individuals. Study observations and caveats: Blood was the sole source, and tissue repertoires probably differ. Across subsets, estimated richness was generally greater for naive than for memory populations.

About 30,000 T cell genomes (approximately 0.2 ug DNA) went into each sorted-subset replicate. Authors' methods: Owing to the provision of junction-only sequences devoid of quality scores by immunoSEQ, filtering differed. Measured with immunoSEQ multiplex PCR; TCRdb has only the in-frame clones, and not every one. That table is the source of V, J and clone size, and D and trimming were worked out from the DNA. The sample includes 560,000 or so clones, about 96% seen only once; the top ten take 0.095% to 0.13%. Naive CD8 cells lacked CD45RO and underwent positive selection for CCR7, leaving out terminally differentiated effector memory CD45RA+ cells. Points on this clone: Its antigen is still unknown.

Looked up from germline, CDR1 is LGHNA and CDR2 is YNFKEQ. This CDR3 is 15 amino acids long. V shed 4 bases, J shed 4 bases, and the junction held 10 bases outside the gene matches. The TCR sequence derives from a woman aged 25 to 39 in good health. The specimen sequenced was naive CD8+ T cells sorted from blood. The chain joins TRBV4-2 to TRBJ2-7; 7 bases fit TRBD2. This CDR3 reads CASSPHGGRAYEQYF. Here the CDR3 DNA reads TGTGCCAGCAGCCCTCATGGCGGGAGAGCGTACGAGCAGTACTTC.